This TCR beta chain was identified in a study of cytomegalovirus exposure and HLA in healthy donors. Findings and caveats of the study: As a later analysis showed, several of the most significant clusters appeared to be linked to common viral pathogens.

The PCR used 60 Vbeta and 13 Jbeta primers. Sequencing was performed with immunoSEQ multiplex PCR; in TCRdb, only in-frame clones are kept and a portion is missing. The table shows under 130,000 clones, with 76% occurring only once. In germline, CDR1 is SNHLY, CDR2 FYNNEI. The CDR3 is made up of 15 amino acids. Trimming cost V 4 bases and J 2 bases; bases outside gene matches: 8. Notes on this clone: As yet, its antigen is unknown.

The specimen sequenced was PBMCs. This chain links TRBV2 with TRBJ2-7; 7 nucleotides agree with TRBD1. The TCR sequence derives from a man aged 40-49 years in good health and CMV-seropositive. As DNA, the CDR3 is TGTGCCAGCAGTGCCCGACAGGGTCGCGCCTACGAGCAGTACTTC. Protein: CASSARQGRAYEQYF.